Following are 10 T cell receptor beta chains from one sample sequenced in a study of blood T cells in healthy people across ages. The use of a sample-barcoded 5' primer and a J-beta primer mix characterized a second PCR of roughly 6 to 11 cycles. TCRdb re-called the 5' RACE reads with MiXCR, one entry per CDR3 protein. The sample has roughly 730,000 distinct CDR3 sequences; approximately 53% are singletons. The specimen was blood. These receptors were obtained from a man in his forties or fifties in good health.

This clonotype has just one count. The chain employs TRBV29-1 and TRBJ2-1, with 8 bases matching TRBD2. V trimming: 6 bases; J trimming: 3 bases; junction bases outside the gene matches: 7. Germline V gene data show CDR1 as SQVTM and CDR2 as ANQGSEA. The CDR3 has 14 residues. The DNA for the CDR3 is TGCAGCGTGCTCCGGGGGGGCCTCTACAATGAGCAGTTCTTC. This gives the protein CSVLRGGLYNEQFF.

This clonotype was counted a few times. The rearrangement joins TRBV2 to TRBJ2-5, with unresolved D. The CDR3 is made up of 13 amino acids. Trimming took 4 bases from V and 5 from J, leaving 11 bases between them. Germline loops: CDR1 SNHLY, CDR2 FYNNEI. The CDR3 DNA reads TGTGCCAGCAGTGCACAAAGGGTCGAGACCCAGTACTTC. Its protein is CASSAQRVETQYF. The entire variable domain, with the rest obtained from reference TRBV2 and TRBJ2-5, is as follows: EPEVTQTPSHQVTQMGQEVILRCVPISNHLYFYWYRQILGQKVEFLVSFYNNEISEKSEIFDDQFSVERPDGSNFTLKIRSTKLEDSAMYFCASSAQRVETQYFGPGTRLLVL.

The rearrangement links TRBV7-2 to TRBJ2-1, with no clear D. The germline V gene has CDR1 SGHTA and CDR2 FQGNSA. Trimming removed 0 bases at V and 4 bases at J, with 13 bases between. CDR3 length equals 16 residues. The chain's CDR3 is CASSLAPNWKYNEQFF. For the CDR3, the DNA is TGTGCCAGCAGCTTAGCGCCGAACTGGAAGTACAATGAGCAGTTCTTC.

The chain couples TRBV29-1 to TRBJ1-1, with D possibly being TRBD1 (6 bases). There are 14 residues in the CDR3. V lost 3 bases and J lost 1, with 12 bases in between. Looked up from germline, CDR1 is SQVTM and CDR2 is ANQGSEA. The CDR3 coding sequence is TGCAGCGTTGAGTGGGGGCTCGGGAACACTGAAGCTTTCTTT. Its translation: CSVEWGLGNTEAFF.

The chain uses TRBV7-6 and TRBJ1-2; D is unclear. The CDR3 loop spans 14 amino acids. V was cut by 5 bases and J by 1 base, with 11 bases left in between. The germline V gene encodes CDR1 SGHVS and CDR2 FNYEAQ. CDR3 in DNA: TGTGCCAGCAGCCCCACCGACGGTAACTATGGCTACACCTTC. Its protein is CASSPTDGNYGYTF.

The chain carries TRBV29-1 and TRBJ2-5; no definite D call. This CDR3 region has 12 residues. V lost 6 bases and J lost 2, with 10 bases in between. Germline lookup yields CDR1 SQVTM and CDR2 ANQGSEA. The CDR3 DNA is TGCAGCGTCGGAGCCCAGCAAGAGACCCAGTACTTC. This sequence encodes CSVGAQQETQYF.

This clonotype was recorded once. V usage is TRBV4-2 and J usage is TRBJ2-7; a possible D gene is TRBD2 (6 bases). The V end lost 0 bases, the J end lost 4 bases, and 13 bases lay between the germline ends. The CDR3 runs to 15 residues. In germline, CDR1 is LGHNA, CDR2 YNFKEQ. CDR3 DNA: TGTGCCAGCAGCCAAGATGCGGGACTCGTATACGAGCAGTACTTC. Its protein product is CASSQDAGLVYEQYF.

The rearrangement joins TRBV7-3 to TRBJ2-7; 10 nucleotides line up with TRBD1. This CDR3 region has 16 residues. V dropped 5 bases and J dropped 2; count of bases not matched to a gene: 9. The germline V gene encodes CDR1 SGHTA and CDR2 FQGTGA. The CDR3 coding sequence is TGTGCCAGCAGCCCAAACTCCGGGACAGGGGCCTACGAGCAGTACTTC. It translates to CASSPNSGTGAYEQYF.

The chain links TRBV18 to TRBJ2-5, with no clear D. The J call could be wrong; TRBJ2-7 is a better fit for the DNA end. The CDR3 totals 12 residues. Germline V CDR1 and CDR2: KGHSH, LQKENI. CDR3 protein: CASSQTNYEQYF. The CDR3 nucleotides are TGTGCCAGCTCACAAACCAATTACGAGCAGTACTTC.

The chain uses TRBV24-1 and TRBJ1-2; D is unresolved. Germline assignment: CDR1 KGHDR and CDR2 SFDVKD. The CDR3 contains 13 residues. Trimming pared 3 bases from V and 4 bases from J, leaving 8 bases between. Here the CDR3 DNA reads TGTGCCACCAGTGATCGGTCGGTCTATGGCTACACCTTC. This encodes CATSDRSVYGYTF.